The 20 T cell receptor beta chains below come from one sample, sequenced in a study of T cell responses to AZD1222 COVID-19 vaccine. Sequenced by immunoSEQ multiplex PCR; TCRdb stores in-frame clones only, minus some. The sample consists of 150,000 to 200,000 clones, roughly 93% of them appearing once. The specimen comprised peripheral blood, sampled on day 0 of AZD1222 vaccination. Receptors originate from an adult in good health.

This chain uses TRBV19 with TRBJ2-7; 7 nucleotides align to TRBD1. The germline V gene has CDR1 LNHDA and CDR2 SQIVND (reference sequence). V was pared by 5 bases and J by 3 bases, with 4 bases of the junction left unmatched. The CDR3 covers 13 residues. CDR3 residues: CASSLQGDYEQYF. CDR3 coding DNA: TGTGCCAGTAGTCTCCAGGGGGACTACGAGCAGTACTTC.

CDR3 nucleotide sequence: TGTGCCAGCAGCGTAGCCAGGGACACCGGGGAGCTGTTTTTT. Amino acid sequence: CASSVARDTGELFF. The chain employs TRBV9 and TRBJ2-2, with a tentative D call TRBD1 (5 bases). Trimming shortened V by 0 bases and J by 3 bases, and 6 bases separated the two germline ends. Germline loops: CDR1 SGDLS, CDR2 YYNGEE. The CDR3 covers 14 residues.

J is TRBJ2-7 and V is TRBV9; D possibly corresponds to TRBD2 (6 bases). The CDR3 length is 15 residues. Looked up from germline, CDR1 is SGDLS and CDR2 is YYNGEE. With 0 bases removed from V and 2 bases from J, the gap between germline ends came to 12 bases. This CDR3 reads CASSVEVGGAYEQYF. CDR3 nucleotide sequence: TGTGCCAGCAGCGTAGAGGTGGGAGGAGCCTACGAGCAGTACTTC.

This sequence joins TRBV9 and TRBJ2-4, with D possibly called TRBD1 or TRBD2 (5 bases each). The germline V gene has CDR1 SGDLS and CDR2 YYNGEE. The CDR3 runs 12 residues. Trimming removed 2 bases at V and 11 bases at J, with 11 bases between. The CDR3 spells CASSVGRGLQYF. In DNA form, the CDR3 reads TGTGCCAGCAGCGTTGGTCGGGGCCTTCAGTACTTC. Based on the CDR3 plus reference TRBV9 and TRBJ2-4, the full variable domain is DSGVTQTPKHLITATGQRVTLRCSPRSGDLSVYWYQQSLDQGLQFLIQYYNGEERAKGNILERFSAQQFPDLHSELNLSSLELGDSALYFCASSVGRGLQYFGAGTRLSVL.

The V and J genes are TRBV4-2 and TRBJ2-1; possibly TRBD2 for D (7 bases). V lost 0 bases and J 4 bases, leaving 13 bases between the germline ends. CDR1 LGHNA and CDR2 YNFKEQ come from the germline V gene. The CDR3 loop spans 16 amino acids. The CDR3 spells CASSQERRGTYNEQFF. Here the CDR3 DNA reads TGTGCCAGCAGCCAAGAACGGCGGGGGACATACAATGAGCAGTTCTTC.

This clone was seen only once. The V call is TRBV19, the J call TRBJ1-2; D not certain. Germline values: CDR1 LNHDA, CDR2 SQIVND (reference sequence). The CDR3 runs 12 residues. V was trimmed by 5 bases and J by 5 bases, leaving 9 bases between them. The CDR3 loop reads CASSLQRYGYTF. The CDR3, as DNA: TGTGCCAGTAGTCTTCAACGTTATGGCTACACCTTC.

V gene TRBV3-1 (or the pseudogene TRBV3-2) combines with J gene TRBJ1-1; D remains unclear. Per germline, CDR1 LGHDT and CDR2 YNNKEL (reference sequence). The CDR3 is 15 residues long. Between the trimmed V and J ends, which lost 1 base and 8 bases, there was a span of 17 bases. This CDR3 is CASSQGTTRQTEAFF. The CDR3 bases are TGTGCCAGCAGCCAAGGAACTACAAGGCAGACAGAAGCTTTCTTT.

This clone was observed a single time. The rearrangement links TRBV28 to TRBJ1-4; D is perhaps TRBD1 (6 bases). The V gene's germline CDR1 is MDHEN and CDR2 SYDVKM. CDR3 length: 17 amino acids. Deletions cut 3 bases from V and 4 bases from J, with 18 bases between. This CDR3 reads CASSLVAGALSNEKLFF. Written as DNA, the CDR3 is TGTGCCAGCAGTTTGGTGGCAGGGGCGTTGAGTAATGAAAAACTGTTTTTT.

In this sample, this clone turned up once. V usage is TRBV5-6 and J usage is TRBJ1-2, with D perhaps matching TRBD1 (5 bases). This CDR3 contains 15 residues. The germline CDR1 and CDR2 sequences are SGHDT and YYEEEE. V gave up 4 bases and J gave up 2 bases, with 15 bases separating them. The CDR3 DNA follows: TGTGCCAGCAGCCGGGGTGGGGCGCCGAACTATGGCTACACCTTC. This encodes CASSRGGAPNYGYTF.

Here the CDR3 reads CSVGGEAQPQHF. CDR3 nucleotide sequence: TGCAGCGTTGGCGGGGAGGCTCAGCCCCAGCATTTT. The chain links TRBV29-1 to TRBJ1-5; unclear D gene. The ends were cut back, 4 bases at V and 6 bases at J, with 10 bases in the middle. Germline CDR1 reads SQVTM; CDR2 reads ANQGSEA. The CDR3 has 12 amino acids.

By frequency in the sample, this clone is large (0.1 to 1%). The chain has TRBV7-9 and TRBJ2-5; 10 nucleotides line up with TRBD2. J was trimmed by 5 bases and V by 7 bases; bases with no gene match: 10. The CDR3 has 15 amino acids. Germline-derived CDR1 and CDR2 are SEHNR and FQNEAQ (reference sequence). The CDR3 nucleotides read TGTGCCAGCACCATGCTAGCGGGAGAGAGCGAGACCCAGTACTTC. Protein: CASTMLAGESETQYF.

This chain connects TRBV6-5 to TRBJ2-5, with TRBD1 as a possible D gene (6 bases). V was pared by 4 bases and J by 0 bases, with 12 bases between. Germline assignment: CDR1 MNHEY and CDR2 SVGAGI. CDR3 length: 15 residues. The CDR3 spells CASSSPQGNQETQYF. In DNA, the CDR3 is TGTGCCAGCAGTTCCCCGCAGGGGAACCAAGAGACCCAGTACTTC.

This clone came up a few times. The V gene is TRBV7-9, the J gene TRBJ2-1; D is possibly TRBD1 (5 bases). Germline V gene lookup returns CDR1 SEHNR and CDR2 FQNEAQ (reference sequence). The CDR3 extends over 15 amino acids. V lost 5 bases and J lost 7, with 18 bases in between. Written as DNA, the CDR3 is TGTGCCAGCAGCCTCGTGGCAGGGTGGTTAAATGAGCAGTTCTTC. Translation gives CASSLVAGWLNEQFF.

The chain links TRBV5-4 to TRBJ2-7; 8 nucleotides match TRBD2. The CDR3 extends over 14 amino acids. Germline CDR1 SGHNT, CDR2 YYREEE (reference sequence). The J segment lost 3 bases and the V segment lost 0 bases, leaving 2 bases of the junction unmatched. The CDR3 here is CASSLGTSNYEQYF. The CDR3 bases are TGTGCCAGCAGCTTGGGGACTAGCAACTACGAGCAGTACTTC.

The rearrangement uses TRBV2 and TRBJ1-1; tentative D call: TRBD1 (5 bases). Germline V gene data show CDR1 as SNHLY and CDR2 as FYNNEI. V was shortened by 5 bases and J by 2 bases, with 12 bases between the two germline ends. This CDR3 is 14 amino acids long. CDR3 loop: CASSRGAINTEAFF. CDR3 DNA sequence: TGTGCCAGCAGTAGGGGAGCCATCAACACTGAAGCTTTCTTT.

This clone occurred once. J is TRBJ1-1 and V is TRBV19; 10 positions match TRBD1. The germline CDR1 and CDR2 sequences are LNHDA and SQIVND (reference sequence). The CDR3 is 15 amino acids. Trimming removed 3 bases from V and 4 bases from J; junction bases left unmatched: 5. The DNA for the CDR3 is TGTGCCAGTAGTATCCTGACAGGGGGCTTCACTGAAGCTTTCTTT. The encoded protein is CASSILTGGFTEAFF.

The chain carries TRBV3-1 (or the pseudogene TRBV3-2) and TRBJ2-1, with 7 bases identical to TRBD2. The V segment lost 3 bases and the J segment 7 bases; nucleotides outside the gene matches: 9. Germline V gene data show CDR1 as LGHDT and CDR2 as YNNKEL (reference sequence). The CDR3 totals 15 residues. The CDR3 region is CASSQHPRRENEQFF. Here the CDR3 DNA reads TGTGCCAGCAGCCAGCACCCTCGGCGGGAGAATGAGCAGTTCTTC.

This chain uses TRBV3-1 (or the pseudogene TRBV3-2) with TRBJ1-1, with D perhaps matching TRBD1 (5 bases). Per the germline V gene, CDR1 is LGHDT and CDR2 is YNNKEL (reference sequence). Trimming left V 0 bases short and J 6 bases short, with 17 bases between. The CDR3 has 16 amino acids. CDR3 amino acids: CASSQDLSREGAEAFF. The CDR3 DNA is TGTGCCAGCAGCCAAGATCTTAGCAGGGAAGGGGCTGAAGCTTTCTTT.

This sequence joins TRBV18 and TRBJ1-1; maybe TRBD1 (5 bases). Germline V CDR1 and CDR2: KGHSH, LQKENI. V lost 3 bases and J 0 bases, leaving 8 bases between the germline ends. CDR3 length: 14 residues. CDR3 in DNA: TGTGCCAGCTCACCGGAAGGGGTGAACACTGAAGCTTTCTTT. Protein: CASSPEGVNTEAFF.

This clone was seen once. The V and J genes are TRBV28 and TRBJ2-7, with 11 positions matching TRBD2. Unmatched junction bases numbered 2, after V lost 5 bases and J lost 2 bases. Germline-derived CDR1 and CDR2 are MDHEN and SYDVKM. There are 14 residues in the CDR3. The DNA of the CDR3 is TGTGCCAGCAGTGGTAGCGGGAGGGCCTACGAGCAGTACTTC. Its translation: CASSGSGRAYEQYF.